This T cell receptor (beta chain) was sequenced in a study of blood T cells in healthy people across ages. Regarding the study as a whole: The long-lived group displayed more naive CD4+ cells, plus higher diversity, than the aged donors did. Not knowing donor CMV status may have confounded expanded clonotype changes. TCR beta diversity per million T cells fell roughly linearly with age.

Trimming left V 0 bases short and J 0 bases short, with 7 bases between. This CDR3 comprises 15 residues. Germline loops: CDR1 SGDLS, CDR2 YYNGEE. The use of a sample-barcoded 5' primer and a J-beta primer mix characterized a second PCR of roughly 7 to 12 cycles. TCRdb processed the 5' RACE reads anew with MiXCR; each CDR3 protein has one entry. This repertoire shows some 1.5 million distinct CDR3 sequences, about 42% found once; its top ten account for approximately 4.1%. No fewer than 7 million PBMCs went into each sample. This clonotype came up a few times. The antigen is unknown. The sample taken for sequencing was blood. The chain joins TRBV9 to TRBJ1-5; D not resolved. The receptor's source is a woman younger than 30 in good health. In nucleotides, the CDR3 is TGTGCCAGCAGCGTAGGTAGTTATAGCAATCAGCCCCAGCATTTT. Translating it yields CASSVGSYSNQPQHF.